These 32 T cell receptor beta chains share one sample of origin, sequenced in a study of regulatory dendritic cells for organ transplantation. TCRdb's copy holds only in-frame clones and misses some; the assay was immunoSEQ multiplex PCR. This sample has roughly 34,000 clones, with approximately 91% found just once. The source material was naive CD4+ T cells from blood. Subset meaning: CD45RA+ naive T cells. The receptors shown here come from a human donor in good health.

This clone has only a few counts. The chain uses TRBV2 and TRBJ2-5; D gene ambiguous. The CDR3 consists of 8 residues. The V end lost 7 bases, the J end lost 10 bases, and 4 bases lay between the germline ends. CDR1 SNHLY and CDR2 FYNNEI come from the germline V gene. In DNA form, the CDR3 reads TGTGCCAGCAAGGGCCAGTACTTC. This translates into CASKGQYF.

This clone came up once. The chain is built from TRBV5-1 and TRBJ2-3; D call uncertain. The germline V gene has CDR1 SGHRS and CDR2 YFSETQ. The CDR3 is made up of 12 amino acids. The V end was cut by 4 bases, the J end by 6 bases, with 9 bases between. CDR3 DNA sequence: TGCGCCAGCAGCCACTTGCGCGATACGCAGTATTTT. It encodes CASSHLRDTQYF.

This chain links TRBV4-1 with TRBJ2-3, with D unresolved. The CDR3 extends over 16 amino acids. The germline gives CDR1 MGHRA, CDR2 YSYEKL. Trimming stripped 4 bases from V and 0 bases from J, with 14 bases between. The CDR3: CASSPDLGSSTDTQYF. The CDR3 nucleotides are TGCGCCAGCAGCCCCGATTTGGGATCTAGCACAGATACGCAGTATTTT.

The V gene is TRBV15, the J gene TRBJ2-7, with 9 nucleotides matching TRBD1. From germline, CDR1 is LNHNV and CDR2 YYDKDF (reference sequence). Trimming removed 0 bases from V and 2 bases from J; junction bases left unmatched: 11. This CDR3 is 18 amino acids long. The CDR3 loop is CATSRDNFAGQGAYEQYF. CDR3 bases: TGTGCCACCAGCAGAGATAATTTTGCGGGACAGGGCGCCTACGAGCAGTACTTC.

The chain recombines TRBV7-9 with TRBJ2-4; D perhaps matches TRBD2 (5 bases). The CDR3 has 17 residues. Trimming removed 1 base at V and 0 bases at J, with 13 bases between. Germline CDR1 is SEHNR and CDR2 is FQNEAQ (reference sequence). As DNA, the CDR3 is TGTGCCAGCAGCTTAGGGGTCGGGGAACTAGCCAAAAACATTCAGTACTTC. This gives the protein CASSLGVGELAKNIQYF.

V usage is TRBV27 and J usage is TRBJ1-1, with D unclear. The V end was cut by 2 bases, the J end by 0 bases, with 13 bases between. This CDR3 has 16 residues. CDR1 MNHEY and CDR2 SMNVEV come from the germline V gene (reference sequence). The CDR3 bases are TGTGCCAGCAGTTTACGACCACCCATCATGAACACTGAAGCTTTCTTT. Its protein product is CASSLRPPIMNTEAFF.

The chain is built from TRBV30 and TRBJ1-2; D is uncertain. V lost 2 bases, J lost 5 bases, and 12 bases lay in between. This CDR3 comprises 13 residues. CDR1 and CDR2 (germline): GTSNPN, SVGIG (reference sequence). CDR3 sequence reads: CAWSSGRVYGYTF. The CDR3, as DNA: TGTGCCTGGAGTTCGGGCAGAGTATATGGCTACACCTTC.

The CDR3 DNA is TGTGCCATCAGTGAGTCGCCACAGGGACATGAGCAGTTCTTC. Its protein is CAISESPQGHEQFF. This sequence joins TRBV10-3 and TRBJ2-1, with D maybe TRBD1 (6 bases). CDR3 size: 14 residues. V lost 0 bases to trimming and J lost 8 bases, with 11 bases between them. Germline V gene data show CDR1 as ENHRY and CDR2 as SYGVKD.

The chain uses TRBV5-4 and TRBJ2-7, with D possibly being TRBD1 (5 bases). The germline V and J ends were trimmed by 0 bases and 2 bases, with 12 bases remaining between them. CDR1 and CDR2 from the germline V gene are SGHNT and YYREEE (reference sequence). This CDR3 spans 15 amino acids. This CDR3 reads CASSLDKGRPYEQYF. CDR3 nucleotide sequence: TGTGCCAGCAGCTTGGATAAGGGGCGGCCCTACGAGCAGTACTTC.

The gene calls are TRBV12-5 and TRBJ2-7; TRBD2 might be the D (5 bases). The V and J ends lost 0 bases and 3 bases respectively, with 12 bases between them. CDR3 length: 15 amino acids. The germline CDR1 and CDR2 sequences are LGHNT and FRNRAP. Here the CDR3 DNA reads TGTGCTAGTGGTTTGGTACGCCTAGCCGGCTACGAGCAGTACTTC. Its protein is CASGLVRLAGYEQYF. The entire variable domain, with the rest obtained from reference TRBV12-5 and TRBJ2-7, is as follows: DARVTQTPRHKVTEMGQEVTMRCQPILGHNTVFWYRQTMMQGLELLAYFRNRAPLDDSGMPKDRFSAEMPDATLATLKIQPSEPRDSAVYFCASGLVRLAGYEQYFGPGTRLTVT.

CDR3: CASGPFPKGEKLFF. As DNA, the CDR3 is TGTGCTAGTGGTCCCTTTCCAAAAGGGGAAAAACTGTTTTTT. The chain links TRBV12-5 to TRBJ1-4; D gene unclear. The CDR3 runs 14 residues. Germline values: CDR1 LGHNT, CDR2 FRNRAP. V was trimmed by 5 bases and J by 8 bases, leaving 15 bases between them. The whole variable domain, remainder taken from reference TRBV12-5 and TRBJ1-4, is DARVTQTPRHKVTEMGQEVTMRCQPILGHNTVFWYRQTMMQGLELLAYFRNRAPLDDSGMPKDRFSAEMPDATLATLKIQPSEPRDSAVYFCASGPFPKGEKLFFGSGTQLSVL.

The chain has TRBV18 and TRBJ2-7; D gene unclear. The CDR3 runs 11 residues. The ends were cut back, 5 bases at V and 7 bases at J, with 9 bases in the middle. Germline V gives CDR1 KGHSH, CDR2 LQKENI. CDR3 sequence (DNA): TGTGCCAGCTCAGGATCGCAGGAGCAGTACTTC. This codes for CASSGSQEQYF. Drawing the rest from reference TRBV18 and TRBJ2-7, the complete variable domain is NAGVMQNPRHLVRRRGQEARLRCSPMKGHSHVYWYRQLPEEGLKFMVYLQKENIIDESGMPKERFSAEFPKEGPSILRIQQVVRGDSAAYFCASSGSQEQYFGPGTRLTVT.

The chain combines TRBV30 with TRBJ1-4; D not resolved. The V and J ends lost 1 base and 3 bases respectively, with 9 bases between them. Germline V lookup: CDR1 GTSNPN, CDR2 SVGIG (reference sequence). The CDR3 runs 14 residues. CDR3 DNA: TGTGCCTGGAGTGAACCGGGTCCTAATGAAAAACTGTTTTTT. Translating it yields CAWSEPGPNEKLFF.

CDR3 sequence: CASRRQGALLEQFF. For the CDR3, the DNA is TGTGCCAGCAGACGACAGGGGGCCCTTTTGGAGCAGTTCTTC. The V call is TRBV6-1, the J call TRBJ2-1; 10 nucleotides line up with TRBD1. CDR1 is MNHNS, CDR2 SASEGT, per germline. V shed 6 bases and J 10 bases; nucleotides not matched to a gene: 9. The CDR3 runs to 14 residues.

The rearrangement links TRBV19 to TRBJ2-6, with a tentative D call TRBD1 (6 bases). V was clipped by 4 bases and J by 3 bases, with 10 bases between them. CDR3 size: 15 residues. The germline V gene encodes CDR1 LNHDA and CDR2 SQIVND (reference sequence). Here the CDR3 reads CASSTQGSGANVLTF. The CDR3 region has the DNA TGTGCCAGTAGTACGCAGGGGAGTGGGGCCAACGTCCTGACTTTC.

V and J are TRBV4-2 and TRBJ2-2; D not certain. Germline CDR1 reads LGHNA; CDR2 reads YNFKEQ. The CDR3 is 15 residues long. V was pared by 1 base and J by 0 bases, with 6 bases between. In nucleotides, the CDR3 is TGTGCCAGCAGCCAAGCTGGAGCGAACACCGGGGAGCTGTTTTTT. It is translated as CASSQAGANTGELFF.

This rearrangement joins TRBV6-5 to TRBJ2-3, with D possibly being TRBD2 (5 bases). Germline values: CDR1 MNHEY, CDR2 SVGAGI. This CDR3 has 12 amino acids. V was trimmed by 7 bases and J by 1 base, leaving 6 bases between them. The CDR3 DNA is TGTGCCAGCAAGAGGGGCACAGATACGCAGTATTTT. It translates to CASKRGTDTQYF.

V is TRBV19 and J is TRBJ2-7, with a possible D match to TRBD2 (7 bases). Germline-derived CDR1 and CDR2 are LNHDA and SQIVND (reference sequence). V was trimmed by 3 bases and J by 7 bases, leaving 13 bases between them. This CDR3 is built from 13 residues. Here the CDR3 DNA reads TGTGCCAGTAGTATCGGGGGGCGCGATGAGCAGTACTTC. It specifies CASSIGGRDEQYF.

This chain connects TRBV5-4 to TRBJ2-1; 12 nucleotides align to TRBD2. The CDR3 contains 15 residues. V shed 4 bases, J shed 7 bases, and the junction held 6 bases outside the gene matches. Germline CDR1 and CDR2: SGHNT and YYREEE (reference sequence). The CDR3 region is CASSPSGRAINEQFF. In DNA form, the CDR3 reads TGTGCCAGCAGCCCTAGCGGGAGGGCCATTAATGAGCAGTTCTTC. The whole variable domain, filled in from reference TRBV5-4 and TRBJ2-1, reads ETGVTQSPTHLIKTRGQQVTLRCSSQSGHNTVSWYQQALGQGPQFIFQYYREEENGRGNFPPRFSGLQFPNYSSELNVNALELDDSALYLCASSPSGRAINEQFFGPGTRLTVL.

The chain uses TRBV7-9 and TRBJ1-2, with a tentative D call TRBD1 (6 bases). V was clipped by 3 bases and J by 4 bases, with 12 bases between them. Germline CDR1 and CDR2: SEHNR and FQNEAQ (reference sequence). This CDR3 contains 14 residues. The CDR3 bases are TGTGCCAGCAGCTTCGGGGGCGGCAGCTATGGCTACACCTTC. Protein sequence: CASSFGGGSYGYTF.

The chain couples TRBV6-5 to TRBJ2-7; 7 bases are shared with TRBD1. This CDR3 contains 14 residues. The germline V gene encodes CDR1 MNHEY and CDR2 SVGAGI. With V trimmed by 5 bases and J by 5 bases, 9 bases remained unmatched. The chain's CDR3 is CASSPDRAVHEQYF. DNA of the CDR3: TGTGCCAGCAGTCCCGACAGGGCGGTGCACGAGCAGTACTTC.

The chain is built from TRBV28 and TRBJ2-2, with a weak D call TRBD2 (6 bases). The germline V gene has CDR1 MDHEN and CDR2 SYDVKM. V lost 5 bases, J lost 3 bases, and 13 bases lay in between. This CDR3 spans 15 amino acids. The CDR3 DNA reads as TGTGCCAGCAGTCCGTGGGACTTCGACACCGGGGAGCTGTTTTTT. The encoded protein is CASSPWDFDTGELFF.

The chain employs TRBV7-2 and TRBJ2-7, with TRBD1 identical over 9 bases. The trim removed 7 bases at V and 4 bases at J, leaving 8 bases unmatched. The germline CDR1 and CDR2 sequences are SGHTA and FQGNSA. The CDR3 has 14 residues. Here the CDR3 DNA reads TGTGCCAGCACCACGGACAGGGGAAGGTACGAGCAGTACTTC. Amino acid sequence: CASTTDRGRYEQYF.

The chain couples TRBV7-3 to TRBJ2-2, with 8 positions matching TRBD2. V was pared by 3 bases and J by 8 bases, with 11 bases of the junction left unmatched. CDR3 length: 16 amino acids. CDR1 SGHTA and CDR2 FQGTGA come from the germline V gene. Here the CDR3 DNA reads TGTGCCAGCAGCTTCACTTTGGCGGGAGGCGTTGGGGAGCTGTTTTTT. This translates into CASSFTLAGGVGELFF.

The chain recombines TRBV19 with TRBJ2-7, with 11 bases aligning to TRBD2. From germline, CDR1 is LNHDA and CDR2 SQIVND (reference sequence). The CDR3 is made up of 14 amino acids. V lost 6 bases to trimming and J lost 4 bases; unmatched junction nucleotides: 5. CDR3 residues: CASSTSGRGYEQYF. The CDR3 DNA follows: TGTGCCAGTAGCACTAGCGGGAGAGGATACGAGCAGTACTTC.

The chain has TRBV28 and TRBJ1-1; a possible D gene is TRBD1 (6 bases). V was trimmed by 7 bases and J by 8 bases, leaving 11 bases between them. This CDR3 has 11 residues. CDR1 is MDHEN and CDR2 is SYDVKM in the germline V gene. The CDR3 DNA reads as TGTGCCAGCAAGGGGGGCAGGGAAGCTTTCTTT. Its translation: CASKGGREAFF. Variable domain in full (rest from reference TRBV28 and TRBJ1-1): DVKVTQSSRYLVKRTGEKVFLECVQDMDHENMFWYRQDPGLGLRLIYFSYDVKMKEKGDIPEGYSVSREKKERFSLILESASTNQTSMYLCASKGGREAFFGQGTRLTVV.

The V and J genes are TRBV18 and TRBJ2-1; 8 bases are a match to TRBD1. This CDR3 is built from 14 residues. Per the germline V gene, CDR1 is KGHSH and CDR2 is LQKENI. V was clipped by 3 bases and J by 7 bases; unmatched bases: 5. The CDR3 is CASSPRTGRNEQFF. Here the CDR3 DNA reads TGTGCCAGCTCACCCCGGACAGGGCGGAATGAGCAGTTCTTC.

DNA of the CDR3: TGTGCCTGGAGTGCAACACCCTATTTGGGCTACGAGCAGTACTTC. It is translated as CAWSATPYLGYEQYF. The gene calls are TRBV30 and TRBJ2-7; no reliable D call. Germline loops: CDR1 GTSNPN, CDR2 SVGIG (reference sequence). Trimming cost V 1 base and J 3 bases, with 16 bases left between them. The length of the CDR3 is 15 residues. Together with reference TRBV30 and TRBJ2-7, the CDR3 gives the full variable domain: SQTIHQWPATLVQPVGSPLSLECTVEGTSNPNLYWYRQAAGRGLQLLFYSVGIGQISSEVPQNLSASRPQDRQFILSSKKLLLSDSGFYLCAWSATPYLGYEQYFGPGTRLTVT.

The table lists this clone with a count of one. The chain carries TRBV11-2 and TRBJ2-1; 7 positions agree with TRBD2. Germline V lookup: CDR1 SGHAT, CDR2 FQNNGV. This CDR3 has 15 residues. The ends lost 6 bases at V and 4 bases at J; junction bases unmatched: 9. In nucleotides, the CDR3 is TGTGCCAGCAGGAGAGAGCCGGGGGGTTACAATGAGCAGTTCTTC. Protein sequence: CASRREPGGYNEQFF.

The rearrangement uses TRBV28 and TRBJ1-1; TRBD1 matches at 9 bases. Germline-derived CDR1 and CDR2 are MDHEN and SYDVKM. The CDR3 is 14 amino acids. J gave up 11 bases and V 6 bases, and 13 bases lay outside the gene matches. CDR3 sequence reads: CASSSPRTGVRAFF. The CDR3 region has the DNA TGTGCCAGCAGCTCCCCTCGGACAGGGGTTAGGGCTTTCTTT.

The CDR3 sequence: CASSLFPGGPGDEQFF. The CDR3 DNA follows: TGTGCCAGCAGCTTATTCCCGGGAGGGCCGGGCGATGAGCAGTTCTTC. J is TRBJ2-1 and V is TRBV7-3; TRBD2 aligns across 8 bases. Losses at the gene ends were 2 bases for V and 8 bases for J; bases not matched to a gene: 11. The CDR3 has 16 residues. Germline values: CDR1 SGHTA, CDR2 FQGTGA.

Remarks on this clone: Other DNA sequences of this sample code for an identical CDR3. This chain uses TRBV7-2 with TRBJ1-1; a possible D gene is TRBD1 (5 bases). Germline V gene sequence: CDR1 SGHTA, CDR2 FQGNSA. V gave up 1 base and J gave up 2 bases, with 8 bases separating them. This CDR3 comprises 14 residues. The CDR3 coding sequence is TGTGCCAGCAGCTTAGGACAGTTAAACACTGAAGCTTTCTTT. Its translation: CASSLGQLNTEAFF.